The 26 T cell receptor beta chains in this list originate from one sample, sequenced in a study of control samples from healthy donors and cancer patients (dated by TCRdb to 2018 to 2020). Library preparation was by the immunoSEQ multiplex PCR assay. The table was pulled from immuneACCESS by TCRdb, which kept in-frame rearrangements only. Such tables lose some clones; where checked, under half of the loss comes from unresolved V genes, and the rest has no known cause. In this sample the table shows 210,000 or so clones, 91% of which occur a single time. Clones ranked in the top ten supply 1.8% of the sample. Material for sequencing was blood. All receptors derive from a young man in good health.

This clone appeared a few times. The chain combines TRBV2 with TRBJ2-2; tentatively, D is TRBD2 (6 bases). The CDR3 contains 13 residues. Germline V gene data show CDR1 as SNHLY and CDR2 as FYNNEI. V lost 10 bases, J lost 6 bases, and 15 bases lay in between. The CDR3, as DNA: TGTGCCAACCGGGCGGCGGGATCCGGGGAGCTGTTTTTT. This encodes CANRAAGSGELFF.

This chain connects TRBV7-2 to TRBJ2-7; D unresolved. The germline CDR1 and CDR2 sequences are SGHTA and FQGNSA. The V end was cut by 0 bases, the J end by 5 bases, with 8 bases between. This CDR3 region has 13 residues. CDR3 nucleotide sequence: TGTGCCAGCAGCTTAGCATGGGTTGACGAGCAGTACTTC. This encodes CASSLAWVDEQYF.

A few counts support this clone. The chain combines TRBV7-9 with TRBJ2-7; 7 nucleotides align to TRBD1. CDR1 is SEHNR, CDR2 FQNEAQ, per germline (reference sequence). J lost 7 bases, V lost 5 bases, and 11 bases had no gene match. The CDR3 has 14 residues. The CDR3 loop reads CASSLRQGFREQYF. CDR3 sequence (DNA): TGTGCCAGCAGCCTGCGACAGGGATTCAGAGAGCAGTACTTC.

The chain combines TRBV30 with TRBJ1-4, with TRBD1 as a possible D gene (5 bases). There are 12 residues in the CDR3. Germline V CDR1 and CDR2: GTSNPN, SVGIG (reference sequence). V dropped 3 bases and J dropped 8 bases, with 10 bases sitting between them. This CDR3 reads CAWRPGREKLFF. CDR3 nucleotides: TGTGCCTGGAGGCCGGGGCGAGAAAAACTGTTTTTT.

This clone came up once. The CDR3 sequence: CASSPNHLSEQYF. The CDR3 bases are TGTGCCAGCAGCCCAAATCATCTAAGCGAGCAGTACTTC. V gene TRBV7-9 combines with J gene TRBJ2-7; D gene unclear. V was cut by 5 bases and J by 6 bases, with 14 bases left in between. The CDR3 is made up of 13 amino acids. The germline CDR1 and CDR2 sequences are SEHNR and FQNEAQ (reference sequence).

The chain recombines TRBV9 with TRBJ2-2, with D perhaps matching TRBD1 (6 bases). V lost 5 bases, J lost 1 base, and 27 bases lay in between. The CDR3 spans 20 residues. The germline V gene has CDR1 SGDLS and CDR2 YYNGEE. The CDR3 loop reads CASSGNQKLTGTMNTGELFF. CDR3 nucleotide sequence: TGTGCCAGCAGTGGAAACCAAAAATTGACCGGGACAATGAACACCGGGGAGCTGTTTTTT.

The chain combines TRBV11-1 with TRBJ2-6; 9 bases are a match to TRBD2. The CDR3 covers 15 residues. The germline gives CDR1 SGHAT, CDR2 FQDESV (reference sequence). V was clipped by 5 bases and J by 2 bases; unmatched bases: 1. The CDR3 protein is CASSAGGTGANVLTF. CDR3 sequence (DNA): TGTGCCAGCAGCGCGGGGGGGACTGGGGCCAACGTCCTGACTTTC.

This clone was picked up one time. CDR3 loop: CASSLESYRGYNEQFF. The CDR3 coding sequence is TGTGCCAGCAGCTTAGAATCTTACCGTGGATACAATGAGCAGTTCTTC. This rearrangement joins TRBV7-2 to TRBJ2-1; D ambiguous. The V and J ends lost 1 base and 4 bases respectively, with 14 bases between them. The CDR3 totals 16 residues. Per the germline V gene, CDR1 is SGHTA and CDR2 is FQGNSA. The variable domain in full, completed from reference TRBV7-2 and TRBJ2-1, reads GAGVSQSPSNKVTEKGKDVELRCDPISGHTALYWYRQSLGQGLEFLIYFQGNSAPDKSGLPSDRFSAERTGGSVSTLTIQRTQQEDSAVYLCASSLESYRGYNEQFFGPGTRLTVL.

The chain combines TRBV2 with TRBJ2-7; D uncertain. Germline V gene sequence: CDR1 SNHLY, CDR2 FYNNEI. CDR3 length: 11 amino acids. The V and J ends lost 7 bases and 7 bases respectively, with 11 bases between them. CDR3 amino acids: CASKDETEQYF. In DNA, the CDR3 is TGTGCCAGCAAAGACGAAACGGAGCAGTACTTC.

The CDR3 bases are TGTGCCTGGAAGAAGCGGGGGGCCACAGATACGCAGTATTTT. As protein: CAWKKRGATDTQYF. V is TRBV30 and J is TRBJ2-3; 9 nucleotides match TRBD2. This CDR3 comprises 14 residues. CDR1 and CDR2 (germline): GTSNPN, SVGIG (reference sequence). V shed 4 bases, J shed 2 bases, and the junction held 4 bases outside the gene matches. Combining the CDR3 with reference TRBV30 and TRBJ2-3 gives the whole variable domain SQTIHQWPATLVQPVGSPLSLECTVEGTSNPNLYWYRQAAGRGLQLLFYSVGIGQISSEVPQNLSASRPQDRQFILSSKKLLLSDSGFYLCAWKKRGATDTQYFGPGTRLTVL.

The chain combines TRBV10-3 with TRBJ2-3; unclear D gene. V dropped 7 bases and J dropped 2 bases, with 13 bases sitting between them. The CDR3 consists of 14 residues. Germline values: CDR1 ENHRY, CDR2 SYGVKD. CDR3 DNA: TGTGCCATCAAGTTTGGGGAAAACACAGATACGCAGTATTTT. Translating it yields CAIKFGENTDTQYF.

The chain has TRBV29-1 and TRBJ2-3, with 9 bases aligning to TRBD2. Germline CDR1 reads SQVTM; CDR2 reads ANQGSEA. The CDR3 totals 14 residues. J lost 5 bases, V lost 1 base, and 4 bases had no gene match. The CDR3 nucleotides read TGCAGCGTTGAAGGGAGCGGGGGGAGAGATACGCAGTATTTT. It yields the protein CSVEGSGGRDTQYF.

The V and J genes are TRBV10-2 and TRBJ1-1; D remains unclear. CDR1 WSHSY and CDR2 SAAADI come from the germline V gene. The CDR3 covers 13 residues. V shed 6 bases and J shed 2 bases, with 10 bases lying between them. The CDR3 bases are TGCGCCAGCAGACTCGACACAAACACTGAAGCTTTCTTT. Protein sequence: CASRLDTNTEAFF.

V usage is TRBV5-6 and J usage is TRBJ1-6; D remains unclear. The CDR3 is made up of 15 amino acids. Germline assignment: CDR1 SGHDT and CDR2 YYEEEE. The germline V and J ends were trimmed by 0 bases and 10 bases, with 14 bases remaining between them. In DNA form, the CDR3 reads TGTGCCAGCAGCTTGGGACGGCTCCTGTTGTCACCCCTCCACTTT. Protein sequence: CASSLGRLLLSPLHF. The full variable domain, its missing parts supplied by reference TRBV5-6 and TRBJ1-6, is DAGVTQSPTHLIKTRGQQVTLRCSPKSGHDTVSWYQQALGQGPQFIFQYYEEEERQRGNFPDRFSGHQFPNYSSELNVNALLLGDSALYLCASSLGRLLLSPLHFGNGTRLTVT.

The chain joins TRBV6-5 to TRBJ1-1; 7 positions match TRBD1. The germline V gene has CDR1 MNHEY and CDR2 SVGAGI. This CDR3 contains 11 residues. Germline trimming cut 6 bases from V and 6 bases from J; bases unmatched to any gene: 1. The CDR3 region has the DNA TGTGCCAGCAGCCAGGGGGCTGAAGCTTTCTTT. This translates into CASSQGAEAFF.

The chain joins TRBV5-1 to TRBJ1-6; perhaps TRBD1 as D (6 bases). The CDR3 contains 15 residues. Per the germline V gene, CDR1 is SGHRS and CDR2 is YFSETQ. V shed 1 base and J shed 5 bases, with 10 bases lying between them. CDR3 nucleotides: TGCGCCAGCAGCTTGCGCGGACAGCATAATTCACCCCTCCACTTT. Translating gives CASSLRGQHNSPLHF.

The chain employs TRBV10-3 and TRBJ2-1; possibly TRBD1 or TRBD2 for D (5 bases each). The germline V and J ends were trimmed by 4 bases and 5 bases, with 9 bases remaining between them. The CDR3 has 13 residues. Germline V gene lookup returns CDR1 ENHRY and CDR2 SYGVKD. DNA of the CDR3: TGTGCCATCAGTGTCAGAGGGGACAATGAGCAGTTCTTC. Protein product: CAISVRGDNEQFF.

V usage is TRBV5-1 and J usage is TRBJ1-6; 9 bases map to TRBD1. There are 14 residues in the CDR3. J was trimmed by 8 bases and V by 3 bases; bases with no gene match: 3. Looked up from germline, CDR1 is SGHRS and CDR2 is YFSETQ. CDR3 sequence (DNA): TGCGCCAGCAGCTCGGACAGGGGCTATTCACCCCTCCACTTT. Translation gives CASSSDRGYSPLHF.

The V gene is TRBV11-2, the J gene TRBJ2-7, with D unresolved. The CDR3 totals 15 residues. V gave up 1 base and J gave up 2 bases, with 12 bases separating them. Per germline, CDR1 SGHAT and CDR2 FQNNGV. Written as DNA, the CDR3 is TGTGCCAGCAGCTTAGGGATGCAGGTGACCTACGAGCAGTACTTC. It specifies CASSLGMQVTYEQYF.

This rearrangement joins TRBV7-2 to TRBJ1-1; TRBD1 agrees at 7 bases. The CDR3 extends over 13 amino acids. Germline lookup yields CDR1 SGHTA and CDR2 FQGNSA. Trimming took 7 bases from V and 3 from J; bases not matched to a gene: 5. CDR3 sequence reads: CASTGGGHTEAFF. Written as DNA, the CDR3 is TGTGCCAGCACCGGAGGGGGCCACACTGAAGCTTTCTTT.

The rearrangement joins TRBV28 to TRBJ1-5; D uncertain. Germline loops: CDR1 MDHEN, CDR2 SYDVKM. CDR3 length equals 13 residues. Trimming left V 10 bases short and J 1 base short, with 11 bases between. CDR3 coding DNA: TGTGCCACCAACCCCTCGAGCAATCAGCCCCAGCATTTT. The encoded protein is CATNPSSNQPQHF.

The rearrangement links TRBV12-5 to TRBJ1-6; weak D call: TRBD1 (6 bases). Looked up from germline, CDR1 is LGHNT and CDR2 is FRNRAP. The germline V and J ends were trimmed by 5 bases and 7 bases, with 21 bases remaining between them. The CDR3 sequence is 17 residues long. This CDR3 is CASGHREGGKYNSPLHF. Written as DNA, the CDR3 is TGTGCTAGTGGTCACCGTGAGGGGGGAAAATACAATTCACCCCTCCACTTT. The full variable domain, rest sourced from reference TRBV12-5 and TRBJ1-6, is DARVTQTPRHKVTEMGQEVTMRCQPILGHNTVFWYRQTMMQGLELLAYFRNRAPLDDSGMPKDRFSAEMPDATLATLKIQPSEPRDSAVYFCASGHREGGKYNSPLHFGNGTRLTVT.

The rearrangement joins TRBV27 to TRBJ2-7, with D possibly being TRBD2 (6 bases). This CDR3 spans 15 amino acids. Germline CDR1 reads MNHEY; CDR2 reads SMNVEV (reference sequence). V was pared by 4 bases and J by 0 bases, with 13 bases between. The CDR3 bases are TGTGCCAGCAGTTCCCAAGCGGGCTACTCCTACGAGCAGTACTTC. Protein product: CASSSQAGYSYEQYF.

The rearrangement uses TRBV5-1 and TRBJ1-1, with TRBD1 matching over 9 bases. CDR3 length equals 17 residues. Per the germline V gene, CDR1 is SGHRS and CDR2 is YFSETQ. The junction had 10 bases not matched to a gene; V was cut back by 0 bases and J by 4 bases. CDR3 coding DNA: TGCGCCAGCAGCTTGGAGGGGACAGGGAAGATAGGCACTGAAGCTTTCTTT. It specifies CASSLEGTGKIGTEAFF. The variable domain in full, with the rest retrieved from reference TRBV5-1 and TRBJ1-1, is KAGVTQTPRYLIKTRGQQVTLSCSPISGHRSVSWYQQTPGQGLQFLFEYFSETQRNKGNFPGRFSGRQFSNSRSEMNVSTLELGDSALYLCASSLEGTGKIGTEAFFGQGTRLTVV.

The chain uses TRBV7-9 and TRBJ2-7; possibly TRBD1 or TRBD2 for D (5 bases each). This CDR3 is built from 15 residues. CDR1 is SEHNR, CDR2 FQNEAQ, per germline (reference sequence). Trimming removed 1 base at V and 3 bases at J, with 13 bases between. The CDR3 DNA reads TGTGCCAGCAGCTTAGTCCCTGGGGGACGCTACGAGCAGTACTTC. It translates to CASSLVPGGRYEQYF.

V gene TRBV5-4 combines with J gene TRBJ2-3; 10 bases agree with TRBD2. The trim removed 7 bases at V and 1 base at J, leaving 3 bases unmatched. This CDR3 is 14 amino acids long. CDR1 and CDR2 from the germline V gene are SGHNT and YYREEE (reference sequence). The CDR3, as DNA: TGTGCCAGCCAGGGGACTAGCGGCACAGATACGCAGTATTTT. Translating gives CASQGTSGTDTQYF.